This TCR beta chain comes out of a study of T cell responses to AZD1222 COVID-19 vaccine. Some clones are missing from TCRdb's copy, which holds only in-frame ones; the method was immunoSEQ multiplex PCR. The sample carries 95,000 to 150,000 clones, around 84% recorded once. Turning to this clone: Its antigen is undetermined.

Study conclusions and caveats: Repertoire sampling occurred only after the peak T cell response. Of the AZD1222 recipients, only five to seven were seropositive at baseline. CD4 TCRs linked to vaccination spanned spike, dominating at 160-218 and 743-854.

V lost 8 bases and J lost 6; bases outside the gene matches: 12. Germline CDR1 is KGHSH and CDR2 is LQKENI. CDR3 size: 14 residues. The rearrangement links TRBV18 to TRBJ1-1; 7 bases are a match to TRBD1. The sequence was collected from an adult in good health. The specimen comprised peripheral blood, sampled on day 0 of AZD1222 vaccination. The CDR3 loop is CASTRQGSSPEAFF. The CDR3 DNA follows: TGTGCCAGCACTCGACAGGGTTCCAGTCCTGAAGCTTTCTTT. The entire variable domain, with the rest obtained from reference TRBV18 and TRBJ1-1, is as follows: NAGVMQNPRHLVRRRGQEARLRCSPMKGHSHVYWYRQLPEEGLKFMVYLQKENIIDESGMPKERFSAEFPKEGPSILRIQQVVRGDSAAYFCASTRQGSSPEAFFGQGTRLTVV.